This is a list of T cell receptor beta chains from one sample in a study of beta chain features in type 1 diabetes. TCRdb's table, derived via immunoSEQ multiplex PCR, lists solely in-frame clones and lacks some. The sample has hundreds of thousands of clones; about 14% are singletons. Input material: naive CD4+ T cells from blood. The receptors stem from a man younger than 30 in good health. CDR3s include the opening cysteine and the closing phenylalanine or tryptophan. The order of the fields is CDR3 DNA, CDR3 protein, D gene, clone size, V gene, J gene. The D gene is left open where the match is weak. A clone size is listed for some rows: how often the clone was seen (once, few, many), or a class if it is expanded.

cdr3_nt: TGTGCCAGCAGGCAGACAGGGACCGAGACCCAGTACTTC
cdr3_aa: CASRQTGTETQYF
d_call: TRBD1
clone_size: NA
v_call: TRBV6-1
j_call: TRBJ2-5

cdr3_nt: TGTGCCAGCAGTTCCGGTCAGAGGAACACTGAAGCTTTCTTT
cdr3_aa: CASSSGQRNTEAFF
d_call: NA
clone_size: NA
v_call: TRBV28
j_call: TRBJ1-1

cdr3_nt: TGTGCCAGCAGTCGGGTCAGAAAGGGAAATGAGCAGTTCTTC
cdr3_aa: CASSRVRKGNEQFF
d_call: NA
clone_size: NA
v_call: TRBV28
j_call: TRBJ2-1

cdr3_nt: TGTGCCTCTTCCCCGGGTACCTTTCGCTCAGATACGCAGTATTTT
cdr3_aa: CASSPGTFRSDTQYF
d_call: NA
clone_size: once
v_call: TRBV19
j_call: TRBJ2-3

cdr3_nt: TGTGCCAGCAGCTTAGTAAGGGGGCCAGGCTACACCTTC
cdr3_aa: CASSLVRGPGYTF
d_call: TRBD1
clone_size: NA
v_call: TRBV7-8
j_call: TRBJ1-2

cdr3_nt: TGCGCCAGCAGCAGGGGGACCCACGAGCAGTACTTC
cdr3_aa: CASSRGTHEQYF
d_call: NA
clone_size: few
v_call: TRBV5-1
j_call: TRBJ2-7

cdr3_nt: TGTGCCAGCAGTCTCCGCGTAGGCGGGGAGCTGTTTTTT
cdr3_aa: CASSLRVGGELFF
d_call: NA
clone_size: NA
v_call: TRBV27
j_call: TRBJ2-2

cdr3_nt: TGCGCCAGCAGCCAAGAACTCAGAACTAATGAAAAACTGTTTTTT
cdr3_aa: CASSQELRTNEKLFF
d_call: NA
clone_size: NA
v_call: TRBV4-3
j_call: TRBJ1-4

cdr3_nt: TGTGCCAGCAGCGCCCAGGGGGCAACGAACACCGGGGAGCTGTTTTTT
cdr3_aa: CASSAQGATNTGELFF
d_call: TRBD1
clone_size: few
v_call: TRBV7-9
j_call: TRBJ2-2

cdr3_nt: TGCAGCGTAGGGACAGGGAGCACTGAAGCTTTCTTT
cdr3_aa: CSVGTGSTEAFF
d_call: TRBD1
clone_size: NA
v_call: TRBV29-1
j_call: TRBJ1-1

cdr3_nt: TGTGCCAGCAGCTTTGACAGAAGCTACAATGAGCAGTTCTTC
cdr3_aa: CASSFDRSYNEQFF
d_call: NA
clone_size: few
v_call: TRBV7-9
j_call: TRBJ2-1

cdr3_nt: TGTGCCATCAGGGGACAGGGGGCGCAGAACTATGGCTACACCTTC
cdr3_aa: CAIRGQGAQNYGYTF
d_call: TRBD1
clone_size: few
v_call: TRBV10-3
j_call: TRBJ1-2

cdr3_nt: TGTGCCAGCAGCCAACTTCAGACGAGGGTAGCTGAAAAACTGTTTTTT
cdr3_aa: CASSQLQTRVAEKLFF
d_call: NA
clone_size: NA
v_call: TRBV14
j_call: TRBJ1-4

cdr3_nt: TGTGCCAGCAGCTTTGAAGTCGGCGACGGATTATGGAAGGGCTATGGCTACACCTTC
cdr3_aa: CASSFEVGDGLWKGYGYTF
d_call: NA
clone_size: NA
v_call: TRBV12-1
j_call: TRBJ1-2

cdr3_nt: TGTGCCAGTAGTAGTAGGAGTGTGACTAGCGGATTAAATGAGCAGTTCTTC
cdr3_aa: CASSSRSVTSGLNEQFF
d_call: TRBD2
clone_size: NA
v_call: TRBV19
j_call: TRBJ2-1

cdr3_nt: TGCGCCAGCAGCCACCAAGGACAGCCTCTCTACGAGCAGTACTTC
cdr3_aa: CASSHQGQPLYEQYF
d_call: NA
clone_size: NA
v_call: TRBV4-1
j_call: TRBJ2-7

cdr3_nt: TGTGCCAGCAGCTTAACCCGGGACAGGGGTACAGATACGCAGTATTTT
cdr3_aa: CASSLTRDRGTDTQYF
d_call: TRBD1
clone_size: NA
v_call: TRBV7-3
j_call: TRBJ2-3

cdr3_nt: TGTGCCAGCACCCAAGGGGGTATGTCCTACAATGAGCAGTTCTTC
cdr3_aa: CASTQGGMSYNEQFF
d_call: NA
clone_size: few
v_call: TRBV7-2
j_call: TRBJ2-1

cdr3_nt: TGTGCCAGCAGTTCTGAACAGGGGCGGGGCTATGGCTACACCTTC
cdr3_aa: CASSSEQGRGYGYTF
d_call: TRBD1
clone_size: NA
v_call: TRBV28
j_call: TRBJ1-2

cdr3_nt: TGTGCCAGCAGCGTCTCTGGACAGGGGTACACCGGGGAGCTGTTTTTT
cdr3_aa: CASSVSGQGYTGELFF
d_call: TRBD1
clone_size: NA
v_call: TRBV9
j_call: TRBJ2-2

cdr3_nt: TGCGCCAGCAGCTTGGCCGGGCGTAGGGAGACCCAGTACTTC
cdr3_aa: CASSLAGRRETQYF
d_call: NA
clone_size: few
v_call: TRBV5-1
j_call: TRBJ2-5

cdr3_nt: TGTGCCAGCAGCACCGGGACAGAAGCCACGCAGTATTTT
cdr3_aa: CASSTGTEATQYF
d_call: TRBD1
clone_size: few
v_call: TRBV6-6
j_call: TRBJ2-3

cdr3_nt: TGTGCCAGCAGTCTCCCTGGAGGGAGTAGCAATCAGCCCCAGCATTTT
cdr3_aa: CASSLPGGSSNQPQHF
d_call: NA
clone_size: NA
v_call: TRBV21-1
j_call: TRBJ1-5

cdr3_nt: TGCAGCGTTGAAAGGGGGGTGGGTTCAGATACGCAGTATTTT
cdr3_aa: CSVERGVGSDTQYF
d_call: NA
clone_size: NA
v_call: TRBV29-1
j_call: TRBJ2-3

cdr3_nt: TGCAGCGTTGAAGATTTGGAGACTTTACACACCGGGGAGCTGTTTTTT
cdr3_aa: CSVEDLETLHTGELFF
d_call: NA
clone_size: NA
v_call: TRBV29-1
j_call: TRBJ2-2

cdr3_nt: TGTGCCAGCAGCTCCCCGGACAGGGTCCAGTTCTTC
cdr3_aa: CASSSPDRVQFF
d_call: TRBD1
clone_size: few
v_call: TRBV7-3
j_call: TRBJ2-1